This T cell receptor beta chain was obtained from a study of CD8+CD57+ T cells in acquired aplastic anemia (dated by TCRdb to 2017 to 2018). General notes on the study: A mean of approximately 3 ug of DNA, ranging from 0.2 to 27.4 ug, was extracted from sorted CD4+ and CD8+ cells. Mean read counts for healthy donor samples were 10 million to 10.8 million for CD4+ cells and roughly 12 million for CD8+ cells.

In the study, sorted CD4+ and CD8+ blood T cells from patients with severe aplastic anemia and from healthy subjects underwent deep sequencing of TCR repertoires. Ficoll-Paque density gradient centrifugation was used to isolate peripheral blood mononuclear cells. CD4+ and CD8+ T cells were sorted by FACS or magnetic beads before DNA extraction. Findings and caveats that apply to the study as a whole: CD8+ Simpson's diversity did not differ significantly between patients and healthy controls (P=0.060). About 29 CD8+ CDR3 sequences were found to be shared between patients and controls, but these sequences appeared to be highly expressed in patients and within the immunodominant clones of the patients.

The junction carries 8 bases between V and J, which are trimmed by 0 bases and 2 bases respectively. From the germline V gene, CDR1 is SGHRS and CDR2 is YFSETQ. The CDR3 holds 14 amino acids from the cysteine to the phenylalanine. Just the 42-base CDR3 DNA is kept, in frame starting at base 1. Profiling of TCR beta VDJ combinations and CDR3 sequences used genomic DNA as the template. TCR repertoire sequencing was run on an Illumina HiSeq 2000. Processing in the source paper ran as follows. TRBV/TRBJ rearrangement plots, CDR3 size and DJ length profiles, and Simpson's diversity index were used to assess repertoires. The most abundant DNA sequence in the deep sequencing data was defined as the immunodominant clone. CDR3 amino acid sequences were checked for sharing across subjects and were also compared against the VDJdb database and published repertoires. In TCRdb, the public reads were trimmed at Q25 with fastp and aligned with MiXCR, with productive beta chains retained. Rows matching on CDR3 protein sequence are summarized as one entry with the most common DNA and genes. TCRdb, rather than the study authors, made the V and J calls. Recorded for this sample are some 180,000 distinct CDR3 sequences; just over 45% of them occurred a single time. 2.5% to 3.5% of the sample comes from the top ten.

This clonotype was recorded many times. There is no known antigen for this receptor. Per-nucleotide qualities are absent, and no much larger clonotype sits a single base away. This receptor chain uses TRBV5-1 and TRBJ1-1; there is no confident call for the D gene. The clonotype comes from a human donor in good health. The sample was sorted CD4+, CD8+, or CD8+CD57+ T cells (not recorded which) from PBMCs. The DNA sequence follows: TGCGCCAGCAGCTTGGAGGTAGGAAACACTGAAGCTTTCTTT. This yields the protein CASSLEVGNTEAFF. The reference TRBV5-1 and TRBJ1-1 proteins fill in what lies around the CDR3, so the full variable domain reads KAGVTQTPRYLIKTRGQQVTLSCSPISGHRSVSWYQQTPGQGLQFLFEYFSETQRNKGNFPGRFSGRQFSNSRSEMNVSTLELGDSALYLCASSLEVGNTEAFFGQGTRLTVV.